The 30 T cell receptor beta chains given below trace back to one sample, sequenced in a study of CXCR3-negative and CXCR3-positive naive CD8 T cells. With UMI labels, 5' RACE was used to prepare the TRB cDNA libraries. TCRdb reprocessed the 5' RACE reads and stores each CDR3 protein as one record, lacking DNA. This sample's table has tens of thousands of distinct CDR3 sequences. The sequenced material came from naive CXCR3- CD8+ T cells from blood. Specified subset: CD45RO-CCR7+CD27+CD95- naive CD8+ T cells lacking CXCR3 (TNR3-). These receptors originate from a human donor in good health. Some clones in this sample may be carry-over from other donors' samples.

V and J are TRBV4-3 and TRBJ1-2; TCRdb selects TRBD1, and the lack of DNA leaves this call unchecked. The CDR3 covers 15 residues. The germline V gene has CDR1 LGHNA and CDR2 YSLEER. The CDR3 protein is CASSQDLRGLYGYTF.

The V call is TRBV18, the J call TRBJ2-1; TCRdb selects TRBD2, and the lack of DNA leaves this call unchecked. This CDR3 comprises 14 residues. Germline values: CDR1 KGHSH, CDR2 LQKENI. CDR3 in amino acids: CASSPGLANNEQFF.

This chain connects TRBV2 to TRBJ2-3; the D gene TCRdb calls, TRBD1, cannot be checked with no DNA. Germline-derived CDR1 and CDR2 are SNHLY and FYNNEI. The CDR3 consists of 14 residues. CDR3 residues: CATPPGSNSSGQYF.

The V call is TRBV23-1, the J call TRBJ2-7; the TCRdb call, TRBD1, lacks DNA for checking. TRBV23-1 counts as an open reading frame of uncertain function. The CDR3 runs 16 residues. The chain's CDR3 is CASSQYGQGSTYEQYF.

V gene TRBV29-1 combines with J gene TRBJ2-7; as DNA is missing, the TRBD1 call by TCRdb cannot be tested. The CDR3 runs to 14 residues. CDR1 is SQVTM, CDR2 ANQGSEA, per germline. CDR3 sequence reads: CSPSRDRGEYEQYF.

The CDR3 loop is CSVEGSPPSSYNEQFF. The chain links TRBV29-1 to TRBJ2-1; without DNA, the TCRdb call of TRBD2 cannot be checked. The CDR3 is made up of 16 amino acids. CDR1 is SQVTM, CDR2 ANQGSEA, per germline.

J is TRBJ2-1 and V is TRBV13; with no DNA, the TCRdb D assignment of TRBD2 cannot be verified. There are 13 residues in the CDR3. Germline loops: CDR1 PRHDT, CDR2 FYEKMQ (reference sequence). The CDR3: CASSLTRTNEQFF.

The V call is TRBV7-9, the J call TRBJ2-3. The length of the CDR3 is 13 residues. Germline V gives CDR1 SEHNR, CDR2 FQNEAQ (reference sequence). The CDR3 here is CASSLVITDTQYF.

The CDR3 region is CASSTKTAYYEQYF. This sequence joins TRBV7-8 and TRBJ2-7; without DNA, the TCRdb call of TRBD1 cannot be checked. The CDR3 spans 14 residues. The germline gives CDR1 SGHVS, CDR2 FQNEAQ.

The chain combines TRBV10-3 with TRBJ2-2; TCRdb's D call, TRBD2, is unchecked because there is no DNA. CDR1 is ENHRY, CDR2 SYGVKD, per germline. The CDR3 runs 16 residues. This CDR3 reads CAITPMRGENTGELFF.

The V gene is TRBV23-1, the J gene TRBJ2-6. TRBV23-1 is recorded as an ORF, its role being uncertain. There are 17 residues in the CDR3. The CDR3 loop reads CASSQSGQGSGASVLTF.

The J gene is TRBJ2-1, the V gene TRBV6-5. In germline, CDR1 is MNHEY, CDR2 SVGAGI. There are 17 residues in the CDR3. The chain's CDR3 is CASSYSSGVSSYNEQFF.

The chain recombines TRBV28 with TRBJ2-5; TCRdb designates TRBD2, a call that cannot be tested without DNA. Looked up from germline, CDR1 is MDHEN and CDR2 is SYDVKM. The length of the CDR3 is 16 residues. This chain's CDR3 is CASSLLASGAQETQYF.

The rearrangement links TRBV28 to TRBJ2-7. Germline CDR1 MDHEN, CDR2 SYDVKM. This CDR3 comprises 15 residues. CDR3 sequence: CASSLGRGSSYEQYF.

This chain joins TRBV7-6 and TRBJ2-7; there is no DNA to check the TCRdb D call of TRBD2. The CDR3 sequence is 15 residues long. Per germline, CDR1 SGHVS and CDR2 FNYEAQ. The CDR3 loop reads CASGDPASGYREQYF. Based on the CDR3 plus reference TRBV7-6 and TRBJ2-7, the full variable domain is GAGVSQSPRYKVTKRGQDVALRCDPISGHVSLYWYRQALGQGPEFLTYFNYEAQQDKSGLPNDRFSAERPEGSISTLTIQRTEQRDSAMYRCASGDPASGYREQYFGPGTRLTVT.

The J gene is TRBJ1-1, the V gene TRBV5-1; the TCRdb D gene call, TRBD1, has no DNA to confirm it. CDR3 length equals 15 residues. Germline CDR1 is SGHRS and CDR2 is YFSETQ. CDR3 amino acids: CASSSDGGEGTEAFF.

V is TRBV2 and J is TRBJ2-7; the TCRdb call, TRBD1, lacks DNA for checking. The CDR3 has 16 amino acids. Germline CDR1 and CDR2: SNHLY and FYNNEI. CDR3 residues: CASLVVMRGIWGEQYF.

V usage is TRBV6-5 and J usage is TRBJ1-6; the TRBD1 assignment by TCRdb is unverifiable without DNA. Per germline, CDR1 MNHEY and CDR2 SVGAGI. CDR3 length: 14 residues. This CDR3 reads CASSYGGSNSPLHF.

V is TRBV29-1 and J is TRBJ2-7; with no DNA, the TCRdb D assignment of TRBD2 cannot be verified. CDR1 is SQVTM and CDR2 is ANQGSEA in the germline V gene. The CDR3 covers 14 residues. The CDR3 loop reads CSVEDLGGNYEQYF.

CDR3: CASSLSIGRTYEQYF. This chain connects TRBV27 to TRBJ2-7. Germline V gives CDR1 MNHEY, CDR2 SMNVEV (reference sequence). The length of the CDR3 is 15 residues.

The chain carries TRBV4-3 and TRBJ1-1. The germline gives CDR1 LGHNA, CDR2 YSLEER. The CDR3 length is 17 residues. This CDR3 reads CASSQDFYQGGNTEAFF.

The V call is TRBV7-8, the J call TRBJ2-1; the TCRdb call, TRBD1, lacks DNA for checking. CDR1 SGHVS and CDR2 FQNEAQ come from the germline V gene. CDR3 length equals 14 residues. The CDR3 spells CASTQGVSYNEQFF.

CDR3 region: CASGPSGTHNEQFF. The rearrangement links TRBV6-2 or TRBV6-3 to TRBJ2-1; TCRdb's D gene call, TRBD2, goes unchecked for lack of DNA. The CDR3 consists of 14 residues. CDR1 is MNHEY and CDR2 is SVGEGT in the germline V gene.

This chain's CDR3 is CSARASEGGDYQPQHF. V gene TRBV20-1 combines with J gene TRBJ1-5. The CDR3 loop spans 16 amino acids. Germline loops: CDR1 DFQATT, CDR2 SNEGSKA (reference sequence).

This sequence joins TRBV14 and TRBJ1-6; the TCRdb call, TRBD1, lacks DNA for checking. In germline, CDR1 is SGHDN, CDR2 FVKESK. The CDR3 length is 14 residues. The CDR3 region is CASSHRQTNSPLHF.

The CDR3 protein is CASSGSGTGLQPQHF. The chain links TRBV11-3 to TRBJ1-5; absent DNA, TCRdb's TRBD1 call cannot be checked. Germline V gives CDR1 SGHNT, CDR2 YENEEA. The CDR3 has 15 amino acids.

V usage is TRBV5-1 and J usage is TRBJ2-1; TCRdb reports TRBD1, a call that lacks DNA to check it against. The CDR3 has 13 residues. Germline V gene sequence: CDR1 SGHRS, CDR2 YFSETQ. This CDR3 is CASSMVGGNEQFF.

The chain uses TRBV9 and TRBJ2-3; as DNA is missing, the TRBD1 call by TCRdb cannot be tested. Germline V gene sequence: CDR1 SGDLS, CDR2 YYNGEE. This CDR3 contains 13 residues. CDR3: CASSVDTPDTQYF. Variable domain in full (rest from reference TRBV9 and TRBJ2-3): DSGVTQTPKHLITATGQRVTLRCSPRSGDLSVYWYQQSLDQGLQFLIQYYNGEERAKGNILERFSAQQFPDLHSELNLSSLELGDSALYFCASSVDTPDTQYFGPGTRLTVL.

V is TRBV15 and J is TRBJ1-2; TCRdb selects TRBD1, and the lack of DNA leaves this call unchecked. Looked up from germline, CDR1 is LNHNV and CDR2 is YYDKDF (reference sequence). This CDR3 region has 14 residues. CDR3: CATSRSVQGYGYTF.

The V call is TRBV6-1, the J call TRBJ2-4; the D call from TCRdb, TRBD2, cannot be confirmed without DNA. The CDR3 runs 18 residues. Germline CDR1 is MNHNS and CDR2 is SASEGT. CDR3 sequence reads: CASSNEEGLAEIINIQYF.